The 31 T cell receptor beta chains below all came from one sample that was sequenced in a study of shared clonotypes between healthy human individuals. Some clones are missing from TCRdb's copy, which holds only in-frame ones; the method was immunoSEQ multiplex PCR. Of 2 million to 2.5 million clones listed, under 97% are singletons. The sample taken for sequencing was naive CD4+ T cells sorted from blood. Documented subset: CD45RA+ positively selected. These receptor sequences come from a man between 18 and 35 years old in good health.

The gene calls are TRBV7-2 and TRBJ2-1, with 7 bases matching TRBD2. The CDR3 sequence is 16 residues long. CDR1 SGHTA and CDR2 FQGNSA come from the germline V gene. V was clipped by 1 base and J by 4 bases; unmatched bases: 7. CDR3 sequence reads: CASSLVWRERYNEQFF. The CDR3 coding sequence is TGTGCCAGCAGCTTAGTATGGCGGGAGAGATACAATGAGCAGTTCTTC.

This chain uses TRBV9 with TRBJ2-6, with D unclear. Between the trimmed V and J ends, which lost 0 bases and 4 bases, there was a span of 5 bases. This CDR3 region has 14 residues. The germline V gene has CDR1 SGDLS and CDR2 YYNGEE. This CDR3 reads CASSVVWGANVLTF. The CDR3, as DNA: TGTGCCAGCAGCGTAGTGTGGGGGGCCAACGTCCTGACTTTC. Combining the CDR3 with reference TRBV9 and TRBJ2-6 gives the whole variable domain DSGVTQTPKHLITATGQRVTLRCSPRSGDLSVYWYQQSLDQGLQFLIQYYNGEERAKGNILERFSAQQFPDLHSELNLSSLELGDSALYFCASSVVWGANVLTFGAGSRLTVL.

This sequence joins TRBV6-5 and TRBJ2-1; D possibly corresponds to TRBD2 (6 bases). From germline, CDR1 is MNHEY and CDR2 SVGAGI. This CDR3 contains 15 residues. V was shortened by 6 bases and J by 0 bases, with 12 bases between the two germline ends. CDR3 coding DNA: TGTGCCAGCAGCTACGACGGGAGCTCCTACAATGAGCAGTTCTTC. Translated: CASSYDGSSYNEQFF.

V gene TRBV5-1 combines with J gene TRBJ2-5; D possibly corresponds to TRBD1 (5 bases). Germline CDR1 and CDR2: SGHRS and YFSETQ. Trimming shortened V by 0 bases and J by 1 base, and 7 bases separated the two germline ends. This CDR3 is 14 amino acids long. This CDR3 is CASSLATAQETQYF. In DNA, the CDR3 is TGCGCCAGCAGCTTGGCGACAGCCCAAGAGACCCAGTACTTC.

DNA for the CDR3: TGTGCCAGCAGCTTGCCGGGACTAGCAATGTACGAGCAGTACTTC. Encoded protein: CASSLPGLAMYEQYF. This sequence joins TRBV7-2 and TRBJ2-7, with 9 bases fitting TRBD2. CDR1 and CDR2 (germline): SGHTA, FQGNSA. The ends lost 3 bases at V and 4 bases at J; junction bases unmatched: 7. The CDR3 spans 15 residues. The full variable domain, with the rest looked up from reference TRBV7-2 and TRBJ2-7, is GAGVSQSPSNKVTEKGKDVELRCDPISGHTALYWYRQSLGQGLEFLIYFQGNSAPDKSGLPSDRFSAERTGGSVSTLTIQRTQQEDSAVYLCASSLPGLAMYEQYFGPGTRLTVT.

The rearrangement links TRBV27 to TRBJ1-2; a weak D match, TRBD1 (6 bases). The V and J ends lost 8 bases and 1 base respectively, with 26 bases between them. This CDR3 spans 18 amino acids. Germline loops: CDR1 MNHEY, CDR2 SMNVEV (reference sequence). CDR3 bases: TGTGCCAGCCGTTCAAATGGAGCGTGGGGGCCCGTTAACTATGGCTACACCTTC. Protein product: CASRSNGAWGPVNYGYTF.

The count of this clone is one. The genes are TRBV18 and TRBJ1-6; D ambiguous. Deletions cut 8 bases from V and 7 bases from J, with 9 bases between. Germline V lookup: CDR1 KGHSH, CDR2 LQKENI. This CDR3 region has 12 residues. CDR3 protein: CASTSENSPLHF. In nucleotides, the CDR3 is TGTGCCAGCACCTCGGAAAATTCACCCCTCCACTTT.

The chain has TRBV12-5 and TRBJ1-3, with D possibly TRBD1 on 5 matching bases. The CDR3 runs to 18 residues. CDR1 is LGHNT, CDR2 FRNRAP, per germline. V dropped 4 bases and J dropped 4 bases, with 23 bases sitting between them. The CDR3 DNA sequence: TGTGCTAGTGGTTCACGGACACCGAGCGGGTTGTCGGGAAACACCATATATTTT. Protein: CASGSRTPSGLSGNTIYF.

V gene TRBV4-3 combines with J gene TRBJ1-2, with D perhaps TRBD1 (5 bases). CDR1 is LGHNA and CDR2 is YSLEER in the germline V gene. V lost 0 bases to trimming and J lost 5 bases, with 10 bases between them. The CDR3 is 14 amino acids. The chain's CDR3 is CASSQEATVYGYTF. CDR3 nucleotide sequence: TGCGCCAGCAGCCAAGAAGCGACAGTTTATGGCTACACCTTC.

This rearrangement joins TRBV19 to TRBJ1-6, with a possible D match to TRBD1 (5 bases). Germline loops: CDR1 LNHDA, CDR2 SQIVND (reference sequence). The CDR3 consists of 15 residues. The V end was cut by 7 bases, the J end by 7 bases, with 17 bases between. The CDR3 DNA is TGTGCCAGTAAGGGGAGTGGGACGGCAAATTCACCCCTCCACTTT. This translates into CASKGSGTANSPLHF. The full variable domain, in which reference TRBV19 and TRBJ1-6 provide the parts outside the CDR3, is DGGITQSPKYLFRKEGQNVTLSCEQNLNHDAMYWYRQDPGQGLRLIYYSQIVNDFQKGDIAEGYSVSREKKESFPLTVTSAQKNPTAFYLCASKGSGTANSPLHFGNGTRLTVT.

V is TRBV6-1 and J is TRBJ2-3; the match to TRBD2 covers 8 bases. Germline V gene lookup returns CDR1 MNHNS and CDR2 SASEGT. CDR3 length: 15 residues. V trimming: 7 bases; J trimming: 0 bases; junction bases outside the gene matches: 6. CDR3 amino acids: CASMLTSVSTDTQYF. Written as DNA, the CDR3 is TGTGCCAGCATGCTGACTAGCGTGAGCACAGATACGCAGTATTTT.

J is TRBJ2-2 and V is TRBV11-1, with 7 bases fitting TRBD2. The germline gives CDR1 SGHAT, CDR2 FQDESV (reference sequence). V lost 5 bases to trimming and J lost 4 bases; unmatched junction nucleotides: 1. The CDR3 extends over 13 amino acids. CDR3 amino acids: CASSPSGTGELFF. As DNA, the CDR3 is TGTGCCAGCAGCCCTAGCGGCACCGGGGAGCTGTTTTTT.

The genes are TRBV11-2 and TRBJ2-5, with 7 bases fitting TRBD1. CDR1 is SGHAT and CDR2 is FQNNGV in the germline V gene. The CDR3 loop spans 14 amino acids. V shed 9 bases and J 6 bases; nucleotides not matched to a gene: 13. Here the CDR3 reads CASEGQPGPKTQYF. Written as DNA, the CDR3 is TGTGCCAGTGAGGGACAGCCAGGCCCGAAGACCCAGTACTTC.

This chain links TRBV4-1 with TRBJ2-7, with TRBD1 identical over 7 bases. CDR3 size: 17 residues. Germline assignment: CDR1 MGHRA and CDR2 YSYEKL. V gave up 6 bases and J gave up 10 bases; unmatched junction bases: 24. CDR3 in amino acids: CASSPRILDRRVTNQYF. Written as DNA, the CDR3 is TGCGCCAGCAGTCCTAGAATTCTGGACAGGCGAGTTACGAACCAGTACTTC.

The V gene is TRBV6-5, the J gene TRBJ1-4; no clear D. The CDR3 sequence is 15 residues long. Germline CDR1 and CDR2: MNHEY and SVGAGI. With 2 bases removed from V and 3 bases from J, the gap between germline ends came to 10 bases. The CDR3 bases are TGTGCCAGCAGTTACGGCAGACTCTCTAATGAAAAACTGTTTTTT. This codes for CASSYGRLSNEKLFF.

The chain has TRBV6-1 and TRBJ1-5, with 9 bases identical to TRBD1. Germline V gene sequence: CDR1 MNHNS, CDR2 SASEGT. V lost 4 bases and J lost 7; bases outside the gene matches: 2. This CDR3 contains 13 residues. The CDR3 loop is CASSAGQGQPQHF. Written as DNA, the CDR3 is TGTGCCAGCAGTGCGGGACAGGGCCAGCCCCAGCATTTT.

V gene TRBV5-1 combines with J gene TRBJ2-3; TRBD1 aligns across 8 bases. The germline CDR1 and CDR2 sequences are SGHRS and YFSETQ. The CDR3 loop spans 16 amino acids. Unmatched junction bases numbered 9, after V lost 0 bases and J lost 6 bases. As DNA, the CDR3 is TGCGCCAGCAGCTTGGACAGGGGGACGATCGGCGATACGCAGTATTTT. Translated: CASSLDRGTIGDTQYF. Combining the CDR3 with reference TRBV5-1 and TRBJ2-3 gives the whole variable domain KAGVTQTPRYLIKTRGQQVTLSCSPISGHRSVSWYQQTPGQGLQFLFEYFSETQRNKGNFPGRFSGRQFSNSRSEMNVSTLELGDSALYLCASSLDRGTIGDTQYFGPGTRLTVL.

This rearrangement joins TRBV19 to TRBJ2-3, with TRBD2 identical over 11 bases. CDR1 and CDR2 from the germline V gene are LNHDA and SQIVND (reference sequence). This CDR3 comprises 15 residues. Trimming at V came to 6 bases and at J to 3 bases, leaving 5 bases not matched to a gene. CDR3 amino acids: CASSHTSGRTDTQYF. The CDR3 DNA follows: TGTGCCAGTAGCCACACTAGCGGGAGAACAGATACGCAGTATTTT.

This chain links TRBV20-1 with TRBJ1-1; D uncertain. Per the germline V gene, CDR1 is DFQATT and CDR2 is SNEGSKA (reference sequence). V shed 6 bases and J shed 6 bases, with 11 bases lying between them. There are 11 residues in the CDR3. The CDR3 is CSAILGAEAFF. CDR3 sequence (DNA): TGCAGTGCCATCCTTGGGGCTGAAGCTTTCTTT.

This sequence joins TRBV5-1 and TRBJ2-1; 9 bases line up with TRBD2. V lost 3 bases to trimming and J lost 7 bases; unmatched junction nucleotides: 11. The CDR3 sequence is 16 residues long. CDR1 is SGHRS, CDR2 YFSETQ, per germline. The CDR3: CASSSGAGTSMNEQFF. The CDR3 DNA sequence: TGCGCCAGCAGCTCCGGAGCCGGGACTAGCATGAATGAGCAGTTCTTC.

V is TRBV10-1 and J is TRBJ2-7, with 10 bases identical to TRBD1. The V gene's germline CDR1 is WNHNN and CDR2 SYGVQD (reference sequence). The CDR3 sequence is 13 residues long. Trimming cost V 6 bases and J 3 bases; bases outside gene matches: 2. CDR3 nucleotide sequence: TGCGCCAGCAGCAGGACAGGGGGCTACGAGCAGTACTTC. Translation: CASSRTGGYEQYF.

The sample holds a few counts of this clone. V and J are TRBV15 and TRBJ2-2, with 13 bases lining up with TRBD2. The CDR3 contains 15 residues. Germline CDR1 and CDR2: LNHNV and YYDKDF (reference sequence). The J segment lost 4 bases and the V segment lost 8 bases, leaving 4 bases of the junction unmatched. In DNA, the CDR3 is TGTGCCACCCACCGGACTAGCGGGGGCACCGGGGAGCTGTTTTTT. It yields the protein CATHRTSGGTGELFF.

Regarding this clone: The sample contains more than one DNA sequence encoding this CDR3. The J gene is TRBJ2-5, the V gene TRBV5-1, with D unresolved. This CDR3 is 13 amino acids long. The germline gives CDR1 SGHRS, CDR2 YFSETQ. Trimming took 0 bases from V and 7 from J, leaving 10 bases between them. This CDR3 is CASSLDGPGTQYF. In nucleotides, the CDR3 is TGCGCCAGCAGCTTGGACGGACCTGGGACCCAGTACTTC.

The CDR3 DNA is TGTGCCAGCAGAGCAGGGGAGCAAGAGACCCAGTACTTC. This translates into CASRAGEQETQYF. The chain is built from TRBV6-5 and TRBJ2-5, with D perhaps TRBD1 (6 bases). Germline CDR1 and CDR2: MNHEY and SVGAGI. This CDR3 is 13 amino acids long. The V and J ends lost 6 bases and 2 bases respectively, with 10 bases between them.

The chain has TRBV6-5 and TRBJ2-4; 8 positions match TRBD2. Losses at the gene ends were 5 bases for V and 0 bases for J; bases not matched to a gene: 3. This CDR3 is 15 amino acids long. Germline V gene data show CDR1 as MNHEY and CDR2 as SVGAGI. The CDR3 protein is CASSRLAGAKNIQYF. CDR3 sequence (DNA): TGTGCCAGCAGTCGGCTAGCGGGAGCCAAAAACATTCAGTACTTC.

The chain has TRBV30 and TRBJ2-5; either TRBD1 or TRBD2 may fit D (6 bases each). The V end lost 1 base, the J end lost 3 bases, and 18 bases lay between the germline ends. The CDR3 extends over 16 amino acids. Germline assignment: CDR1 GTSNPN and CDR2 SVGIG (reference sequence). CDR3 nucleotide sequence: TGTGCCTGGAGTGAATGGGGGGCCCCCCAGAAAGAGACCCAGTACTTC. This translates into CAWSEWGAPQKETQYF.

The rearrangement links TRBV29-1 to TRBJ1-4; D call uncertain. CDR1 and CDR2 from the germline V gene are SQVTM and ANQGSEA. The ends were cut back, 8 bases at V and 8 bases at J, with 12 bases in the middle. CDR3 length: 11 residues. The CDR3, as DNA: TGCAGCAGCCGCCTAGGGGAAAAACTGTTTTTT. It encodes CSSRLGEKLFF.

V and J are TRBV5-1 and TRBJ2-7; D remains unclear. V was clipped by 4 bases and J by 3 bases, with 11 bases between them. CDR3 length: 13 amino acids. Germline V gene sequence: CDR1 SGHRS, CDR2 YFSETQ. The CDR3 reads CASSRDGFYEQYF. In DNA form, the CDR3 reads TGCGCCAGCAGCCGTGACGGGTTCTACGAGCAGTACTTC.

This clone was detected a few times. This sequence joins TRBV10-3 and TRBJ2-5; 8 nucleotides align to TRBD1. This CDR3 comprises 15 residues. The trim removed 2 bases at V and 5 bases at J, leaving 7 bases unmatched. Per germline, CDR1 ENHRY and CDR2 SYGVKD. As DNA, the CDR3 is TGTGCCATCAGTGAGGGGCAGGGGGCCAGGGAGACCCAGTACTTC. Protein: CAISEGQGARETQYF.

The chain joins TRBV19 to TRBJ1-1, with TRBD1 matching 8 bases. Per germline, CDR1 LNHDA and CDR2 SQIVND (reference sequence). With 5 bases clipped from V and 5 bases from J, the junction kept 10 bases outside the gene matches. This CDR3 has 15 amino acids. The DNA of the CDR3 is TGTGCCAGTAGTTCCAGAGACAGGGGAGGGACTGAAGCTTTCTTT. Translated: CASSSRDRGGTEAFF.

The count of this clone is one. The chain employs TRBV7-8 and TRBJ2-3; D ambiguous. The germline V and J ends were trimmed by 2 bases and 6 bases, with 3 bases remaining between them. Germline lookup yields CDR1 SGHVS and CDR2 FQNEAQ. The length of the CDR3 is 11 residues. The CDR3 is CASSLKDTQYF. In DNA, the CDR3 is TGTGCCAGCAGCTTAAAGGATACGCAGTATTTT.